Below are 32 T cell receptor beta chains sequenced from a single sample in a study of T cells after yellow fever vaccination. TCRdb used MiXCR to reprocess the 5' RACE reads, holding one entry per CDR3 protein. There are a few hundred thousand distinct CDR3 sequences in the sample; less than 20% occur only once, and 17% lies in the top ten. The sample here was PBMCs, taken 5 to 6 days after the first yellow fever vaccination. The receptors here all came from a man aged 18 to 35 who received the YFV17D yellow fever vaccine.

This clonotype was detected only a few times. V and J are TRBV7-2 and TRBJ2-3; no definite D call. The CDR3 contains 13 residues. Germline assignment: CDR1 SGHTA and CDR2 FQGNSA. The V end lost 3 bases, the J end lost 3 bases, and 7 bases lay between the germline ends. The CDR3 here is CASSFYGTDTQYF. CDR3 DNA: TGTGCCAGCAGCTTTTACGGGACAGATACGCAGTATTTT.

The gene calls are TRBV19 and TRBJ2-1; D gene uncertain. The CDR3 loop spans 12 amino acids. The germline V and J ends were trimmed by 10 bases and 6 bases, with 13 bases remaining between them. Germline loops: CDR1 LNHDA, CDR2 SQIVND (reference sequence). This chain's CDR3 is CAMGPGRNEQFF. For the CDR3, the DNA is TGTGCCATGGGCCCCGGGCGCAATGAGCAGTTCTTC.

The chain couples TRBV12-5 to TRBJ1-3; a weak D match, TRBD1 (5 bases). From germline, CDR1 is LGHNT and CDR2 FRNRAP. V was shortened by 0 bases and J by 0 bases, with 15 bases between the two germline ends. The CDR3 sequence is 18 residues long. The CDR3 spells CASGLVGDLSYSGNTIYF. As DNA, the CDR3 is TGTGCTAGTGGTTTGGTGGGGGATTTGAGTTACTCTGGAAACACCATATATTTT.

The chain carries TRBV6-2 or TRBV6-3 and TRBJ2-1; 8 bases line up with TRBD1. This CDR3 has 15 amino acids. J lost 5 bases, V lost 2 bases, and 5 bases had no gene match. Germline-derived CDR1 and CDR2 are MNHEY and SVGEGT. The CDR3 loop is CASSYRDRHNNEQFF. As DNA, the CDR3 is TGTGCCAGCAGTTACCGGGACAGGCATAACAATGAGCAGTTCTTC.

This clonotype was observed a few times. The V gene is TRBV2, the J gene TRBJ1-6, with a weak D call TRBD1 (5 bases). The CDR3 has 17 amino acids. Looked up from germline, CDR1 is SNHLY and CDR2 is FYNNEI. Trimming shortened V by 2 bases and J by 7 bases, and 18 bases separated the two germline ends. CDR3 loop: CASSEWGSGTANSPLHF. The CDR3 DNA reads as TGTGCCAGCAGTGAATGGGGTTCGGGGACGGCGAATTCACCCCTCCACTTT. Looking up the rest from reference TRBV2 and TRBJ1-6 gives the full variable domain: EPEVTQTPSHQVTQMGQEVILRCVPISNHLYFYWYRQILGQKVEFLVSFYNNEISEKSEIFDDQFSVERPDGSNFTLKIRSTKLEDSAMYFCASSEWGSGTANSPLHFGNGTRLTVT.

The J gene is TRBJ1-6, the V gene TRBV6-1, with unresolved D. The CDR3 has 15 amino acids. V lost 6 bases and J 0 bases, leaving 9 bases between the germline ends. CDR1 and CDR2 (germline): MNHNS, SASEGT. The CDR3 region is CASSPRGSYNSPLHF. The DNA of the CDR3 is TGTGCCAGCAGCCCCCGGGGCTCCTATAATTCACCCCTCCACTTT.

This clonotype was counted ten times or more. Here the CDR3 DNA reads TGTGCCAGCAGCGCGCAACTGGCCTACGAGCAGTACTTC. Translated: CASSAQLAYEQYF. The V and J genes are TRBV7-9 and TRBJ2-7, with D uncertain. Trimming removed 5 bases from V and 2 bases from J, with 10 bases in between. The CDR3 runs to 13 residues. Germline V gene lookup returns CDR1 SEHNR and CDR2 FQNEAQ (reference sequence). Full variable domain (outside the CDR3, taken from reference TRBV7-9 and TRBJ2-7): DTGVSQNPRHKITKRGQNVTFRCDPISEHNRLYWYRQTLGQGPEFLTYFQNEAQLEKSRLLSDRFSAERPKGSFSTLEIQRTEQGDSAMYLCASSAQLAYEQYFGPGTRLTVT.

V is TRBV27 and J is TRBJ1-5; 7 bases line up with TRBD1. V shed 6 bases, J shed 6 bases, and the junction held 5 bases outside the gene matches. The CDR3 consists of 13 residues. CDR1 is MNHEY and CDR2 is SMNVEV in the germline V gene (reference sequence). Here the CDR3 DNA reads TGTGCCAGCAGGAGACAGGGCCGTCAGCCCCAGCATTTT. Residues: CASRRQGRQPQHF.

This clonotype turned up a few times. The CDR3 region is CSARGSYEQYV. The CDR3 bases are TGCAGTGCTAGGGGGAGCTACGAGCAGTACGTC. The chain combines TRBV20-1 with TRBJ2-7, with D perhaps TRBD2 (5 bases). The CDR3 length is 11 residues. V was shortened by 3 bases and J by 3 bases, with 6 bases between the two germline ends. CDR1 and CDR2 from the germline V gene are DFQATT and SNEGSKA (reference sequence).

The V gene is TRBV19, the J gene TRBJ2-5; D possibly corresponds to TRBD2 (6 bases). The germline V gene has CDR1 LNHDA and CDR2 SQIVND (reference sequence). The CDR3 has 14 residues. Trimming removed 4 bases at V and 5 bases at J, with 14 bases between. The CDR3 DNA is TGTGCCAGTAGTAGGGGGGATTGGCGGGAGACCCAGTACTTC. This encodes CASSRGDWRETQYF.

This clonotype was detected only a few times. This chain links TRBV20-1 with TRBJ1-5; D gene uncertain. The V end was cut by 3 bases, the J end by 7 bases, with 10 bases between. The CDR3 length is 12 residues. CDR1 and CDR2 from the germline V gene are DFQATT and SNEGSKA (reference sequence). CDR3 coding DNA: TGCAGTGCTAGTTCGGGAGGACAGCCCCAGCATTTT. Its protein is CSASSGGQPQHF.

This chain links TRBV6-1 with TRBJ2-7; TRBD1 agrees at 10 bases. The germline V gene encodes CDR1 MNHNS and CDR2 SASEGT. With 2 bases clipped from V and 3 bases from J, the junction kept 4 bases outside the gene matches. The CDR3 totals 15 residues. The CDR3 nucleotides read TGTGCCAGCAGTGAAATCCGGGACAGGGGCTACGAGCAGTACTTC. Translating gives CASSEIRDRGYEQYF.

This clonotype occurred a few times. This chain joins TRBV5-1 and TRBJ2-2; no clear D gene. The length of the CDR3 is 13 residues. With 4 bases removed from V and 5 bases from J, the gap between germline ends came to 9 bases. Germline V gene data show CDR1 as SGHRS and CDR2 as YFSETQ. CDR3 in DNA: TGCGCCAGCAGCCCCGAGCCGACCGGGGAGCTGTTTTTT. Residues: CASSPEPTGELFF.

CDR3 bases: TGTGCCAGCAGTTTGAGTCGGGGTGACACCGGGGAGCTGTTTTTT. It is translated as CASSLSRGDTGELFF. This rearrangement joins TRBV12-3 or TRBV12-4 to TRBJ2-2; D might be TRBD2 (5 bases). The CDR3 contains 15 residues. With 3 bases removed from V and 3 bases from J, the gap between germline ends came to 11 bases.

The chain carries TRBV11-2 and TRBJ1-2; D not certain. The germline CDR1 and CDR2 sequences are SGHAT and FQNNGV. The V end lost 2 bases, the J end lost 4 bases, and 8 bases lay between the germline ends. This CDR3 spans 13 amino acids. CDR3 in amino acids: CASSLIQSYGYTF. The DNA of the CDR3 is TGTGCCAGCAGCTTAATACAGTCCTATGGCTACACCTTC.

There are a few counts of this clonotype. The gene calls are TRBV12-3 or TRBV12-4 and TRBJ2-2; TRBD1 matches at 8 bases. The CDR3 spans 14 residues. J gave up 6 bases and V 6 bases, and 6 bases lay outside the gene matches. CDR3 nucleotide sequence: TGTGCCAGCAGCACAGGGGGTTGGGCCGGGGAGCTGTTTTTT. It yields the protein CASSTGGWAGELFF.

This clonotype turned up a few times. This chain's CDR3 is CASSLDAGASTDTQYF. Here the CDR3 DNA reads TGTGCCAGCAGCTTAGATGCCGGGGCAAGCACAGATACGCAGTATTTT. The chain links TRBV7-2 to TRBJ2-3; D possibly uses TRBD1 or TRBD2 (5 bases each). Germline assignment: CDR1 SGHTA and CDR2 FQGNSA. This CDR3 is 16 amino acids long. V was pared by 1 base and J by 0 bases, with 11 bases between.

This clonotype was detected many times. The rearrangement uses TRBV24-1 and TRBJ2-1; the match to TRBD2 covers 7 bases. The J segment lost 9 bases and the V segment lost 4 bases, leaving 5 bases of the junction unmatched. This CDR3 region has 13 residues. Per the germline V gene, CDR1 is KGHDR and CDR2 is SFDVKD. Here the CDR3 DNA reads TGTGCCACCAGTGAAACGGGGGGAGGTGAGCAGTTCTTC. Protein sequence: CATSETGGGEQFF.

The gene calls are TRBV28 and TRBJ2-7, with D perhaps TRBD1 (6 bases). The germline V gene has CDR1 MDHEN and CDR2 SYDVKM. The CDR3 loop spans 14 amino acids. Trimming took 6 bases from V and 2 from J, leaving 14 bases between them. CDR3 nucleotides: TGTGCCAGCAGCGGGACATTAAAGGCCTACGAGCAGTACTTC. Translated: CASSGTLKAYEQYF.

The chain couples TRBV7-9 to TRBJ1-2; the D is unclear. V was cut by 6 bases and J by 8 bases, with 10 bases left in between. This CDR3 spans 11 amino acids. CDR1 is SEHNR, CDR2 FQNEAQ, per germline (reference sequence). Here the CDR3 reads CASRKDGGYTF. In DNA, the CDR3 is TGTGCCAGCAGAAAAGATGGAGGCTACACCTTC.

This clonotype occurred once. V and J are TRBV13 and TRBJ2-3, with D perhaps matching TRBD1 or TRBD2 (5 bases each). Germline V CDR1 and CDR2: PRHDT, FYEKMQ (reference sequence). V lost 0 bases, J lost 2 bases, and 9 bases lay in between. The CDR3 totals 15 residues. For the CDR3, the DNA is TGTGCCAGCAGCTTAGGGGGGGACCCCACAGATACGCAGTATTTT. This gives the protein CASSLGGDPTDTQYF.

V gene TRBV12-3 or TRBV12-4 combines with J gene TRBJ2-7, with 7 bases fitting TRBD2. V lost 11 bases and J lost 7; bases outside the gene matches: 8. The CDR3 runs to 11 residues. CDR3 DNA: TGTGCCTCCGTATGGGGGGGAGAGCAGTACTTC. The encoded protein is CASVWGGEQYF.

The chain has TRBV28 and TRBJ2-3; 12 bases line up with TRBD2. Per the germline V gene, CDR1 is MDHEN and CDR2 is SYDVKM. V gave up 6 bases and J gave up 1 base; unmatched junction bases: 8. This CDR3 region has 17 residues. In DNA form, the CDR3 reads TGTGCCAGCAGGAATCTAGCGGGGGGGCTTGGCACAGATACGCAGTATTTT. It translates to CASRNLAGGLGTDTQYF.

The chain recombines TRBV4-1 with TRBJ2-7; D call uncertain. Germline V gene lookup returns CDR1 MGHRA and CDR2 YSYEKL. The length of the CDR3 is 15 residues. The V gene lost 0 bases and the J gene lost 1 base, with 10 bases spanning the gap. In nucleotides, the CDR3 is TGCGCCAGCAGCCAAGAAAGGTCCCCTTCCTACGAGCAGTACGTC. The encoded protein is CASSQERSPSYEQYV.

This clonotype was recorded a few times. V is TRBV7-8 and J is TRBJ2-7; D could derive from TRBD1 or TRBD2 (5 bases each). Trimming took 5 bases from V and 3 from J, leaving 26 bases between them. From germline, CDR1 is SGHVS and CDR2 FQNEAQ. This CDR3 is built from 18 residues. The CDR3 protein is CASSPSPGTPRILYEQYV. The CDR3 DNA is TGTGCCAGCAGCCCGAGTCCCGGGACGCCCCGAATACTCTACGAGCAGTACGTC.

This clonotype showed up just a few times. The V call is TRBV24-1, the J call TRBJ2-7; D is possibly TRBD2 (7 bases). V lost 9 bases to trimming and J lost 5 bases, with 19 bases between them. The CDR3 is 14 residues long. Looked up from germline, CDR1 is KGHDR and CDR2 is SFDVKD. The CDR3 loop is CATRGWWGGDEQYF. CDR3 nucleotides: TGTGCCACCCGAGGGTGGTGGGGGGGCGACGAGCAGTACTTC.

The J gene is TRBJ2-7, the V gene TRBV28; tentative D call: TRBD1 (6 bases). The CDR3 consists of 13 residues. CDR1 MDHEN and CDR2 SYDVKM come from the germline V gene. V lost 5 bases and J lost 6, with 14 bases in between. The CDR3 protein is CASSRVTGLEQYV. The CDR3 DNA reads as TGTGCCAGCAGTCGAGTAACAGGGCTCGAGCAGTACGTC.

This clonotype was observed a handful of times. The chain has TRBV4-1 and TRBJ1-2; 7 bases match TRBD1. This CDR3 is built from 17 residues. The germline V gene encodes CDR1 MGHRA and CDR2 YSYEKL. Trimming at V came to 0 bases and at J to 0 bases, leaving 7 bases not matched to a gene. This CDR3 reads CASSQDGEGAANYGYTF. CDR3 sequence (DNA): TGCGCCAGCAGCCAAGATGGAGAGGGGGCTGCTAACTATGGCTACACCTTC.

CDR3 region: CASRLDTRTDTQYF. CDR3 nucleotides: TGTGCTAGCCGCCTCGACACCCGCACAGATACGCAGTATTTT. The rearrangement uses TRBV12-5 and TRBJ2-3; D is uncertain. The V and J ends lost 9 bases and 1 base respectively, with 14 bases between them. The germline V gene encodes CDR1 LGHNT and CDR2 FRNRAP. The CDR3 covers 14 residues.

V and J are TRBV7-6 and TRBJ2-3, with a tentative D call TRBD1 (5 bases). Germline CDR1 reads SGHVS; CDR2 reads FNYEAQ. The CDR3 is 16 amino acids. Trimming pared 5 bases from V and 1 base from J, leaving 16 bases between. The CDR3 region is CASSPIVRARTDTQYF. The CDR3 nucleotides read TGTGCCAGCAGCCCCATCGTCAGGGCCCGCACAGATACGCAGTATTTT. Based on the CDR3 plus reference TRBV7-6 and TRBJ2-3, the full variable domain is GAGVSQSPRYKVTKRGQDVALRCDPISGHVSLYWYRQALGQGPEFLTYFNYEAQQDKSGLPNDRFSAERPEGSISTLTIQRTEQRDSAMYRCASSPIVRARTDTQYFGPGTRLTVL.

The gene calls are TRBV7-9 and TRBJ1-2; the D is unclear. CDR1 is SEHNR, CDR2 FQNEAQ, per germline (reference sequence). With 5 bases removed from V and 8 bases from J, the gap between germline ends came to 15 bases. The CDR3 loop spans 13 amino acids. CDR3 in amino acids: CASSTPPLEGYTF. The CDR3 DNA reads TGTGCCAGCAGCACCCCCCCCCTCGAGGGCTACACCTTC. Full variable domain (outside the CDR3, taken from reference TRBV7-9 and TRBJ1-2): DTGVSQNPRHKITKRGQNVTFRCDPISEHNRLYWYRQTLGQGPEFLTYFQNEAQLEKSRLLSDRFSAERPKGSFSTLEIQRTEQGDSAMYLCASSTPPLEGYTFGSGTRLTVV.

This clonotype appeared a few times. This sequence joins TRBV7-9 and TRBJ2-3; 8 bases align to TRBD1. V lost 5 bases and J lost 3; bases outside the gene matches: 7. Germline loops: CDR1 SEHNR, CDR2 FQNEAQ (reference sequence). The CDR3 length is 15 residues. The CDR3 is CASSQQGDGTDTQYF. The DNA for the CDR3 is TGTGCCAGCAGCCAACAGGGGGATGGAACAGATACGCAGTATTTT.